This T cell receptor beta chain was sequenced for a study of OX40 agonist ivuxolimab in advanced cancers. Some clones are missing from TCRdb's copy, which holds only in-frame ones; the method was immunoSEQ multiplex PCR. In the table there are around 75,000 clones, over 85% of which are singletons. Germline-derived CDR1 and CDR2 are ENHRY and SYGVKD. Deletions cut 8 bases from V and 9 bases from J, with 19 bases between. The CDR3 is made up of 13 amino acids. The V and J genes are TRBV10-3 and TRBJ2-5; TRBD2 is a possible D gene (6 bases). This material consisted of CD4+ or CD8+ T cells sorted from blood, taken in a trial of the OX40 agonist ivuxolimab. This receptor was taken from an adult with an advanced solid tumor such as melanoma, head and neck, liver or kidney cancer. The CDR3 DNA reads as TGTGCCATCCGGGGCGGGGAATCGGAGGCCCAGTACTTC. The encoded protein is CAIRGGESEAQYF.